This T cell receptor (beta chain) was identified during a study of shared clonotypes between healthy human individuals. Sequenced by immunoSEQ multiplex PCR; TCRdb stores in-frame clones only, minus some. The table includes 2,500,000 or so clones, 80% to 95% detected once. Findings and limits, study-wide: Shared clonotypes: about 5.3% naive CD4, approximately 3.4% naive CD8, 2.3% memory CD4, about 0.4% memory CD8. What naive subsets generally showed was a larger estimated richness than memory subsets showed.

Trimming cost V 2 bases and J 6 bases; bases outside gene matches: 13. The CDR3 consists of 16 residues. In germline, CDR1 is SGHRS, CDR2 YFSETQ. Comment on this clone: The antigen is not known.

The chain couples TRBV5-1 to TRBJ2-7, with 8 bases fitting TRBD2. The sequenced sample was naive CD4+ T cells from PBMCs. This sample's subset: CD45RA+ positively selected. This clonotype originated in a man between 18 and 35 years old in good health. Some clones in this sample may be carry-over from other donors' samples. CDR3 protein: CASSLTSIGGRSEQYF. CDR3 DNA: TGCGCCAGCAGCTTAACGAGTATCGGCGGGAGGAGCGAGCAGTACTTC.